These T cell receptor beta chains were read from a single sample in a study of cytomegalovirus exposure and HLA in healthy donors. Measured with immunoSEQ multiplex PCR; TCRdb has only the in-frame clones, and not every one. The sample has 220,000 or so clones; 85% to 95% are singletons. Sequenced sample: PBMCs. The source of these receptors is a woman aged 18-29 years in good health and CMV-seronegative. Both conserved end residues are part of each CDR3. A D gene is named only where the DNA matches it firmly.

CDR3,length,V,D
CASSPGQADTQYF,13,TRBV18,TRBD1
CASSPLDTVRNEQFF,15,TRBV27,.
CASSWGRAMDYGYTF,15,TRBV5-6,.
CASTDRSNQPQHF,13,TRBV30,.
CASSFTGDSENIQYF,15,TRBV5-1,TRBD1
CASSPRDRVFTEAFF,15,TRBV7-8,TRBD1
CASSVGINYEQYF,13,TRBV9,.
CASSLVGISGRTLGDTQYF,19,TRBV13,TRBD2
CASSLRGGLYEQYF,14,TRBV28,.
CASRLAGTGELFF,13,TRBV6-1,TRBD2
CASRGRLAGSLQQFF,15,TRBV19,TRBD2
CASSKQTSGRPYEQYF,16,TRBV7-2,TRBD2
CASSLPRDRGHHEQYF,16,TRBV7-2,TRBD1
CASSLAATNEKLFF,14,TRBV5-1,.
CASSVNSGSKEQFF,14,TRBV5-1,TRBD2
CASSVDRDGEQYF,13,TRBV6-4,TRBD1
CAWSVTGGAGNSPLHF,16,TRBV30,TRBD1
CASSPPRIDTQYF,13,TRBV18,.
CASSIRTPGEQFF,13,TRBV19,.
CASSIRPTKWETQYF,15,TRBV19,.
CASTRGDHGYTF,12,TRBV28,.
CASGLVGGQPQHF,13,TRBV12-5,.
CASSSDVPDRGAEYGYTF,18,TRBV5-1,TRBD1
CASSLGSAPRRYNEQFF,17,TRBV27,.